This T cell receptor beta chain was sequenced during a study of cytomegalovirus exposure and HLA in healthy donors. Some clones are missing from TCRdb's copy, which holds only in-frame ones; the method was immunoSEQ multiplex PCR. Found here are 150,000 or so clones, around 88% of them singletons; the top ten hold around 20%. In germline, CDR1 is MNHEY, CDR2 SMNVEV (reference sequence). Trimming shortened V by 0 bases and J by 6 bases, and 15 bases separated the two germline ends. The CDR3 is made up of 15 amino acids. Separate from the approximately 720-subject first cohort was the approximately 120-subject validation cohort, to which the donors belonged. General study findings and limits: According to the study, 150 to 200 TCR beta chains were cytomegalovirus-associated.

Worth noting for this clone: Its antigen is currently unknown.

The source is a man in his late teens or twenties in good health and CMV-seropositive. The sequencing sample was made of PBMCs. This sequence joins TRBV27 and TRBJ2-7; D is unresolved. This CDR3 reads CASSLSTQYVFEQYF. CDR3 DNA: TGTGCCAGCAGTTTATCAACCCAGTACGTCTTCGAGCAGTACTTC.